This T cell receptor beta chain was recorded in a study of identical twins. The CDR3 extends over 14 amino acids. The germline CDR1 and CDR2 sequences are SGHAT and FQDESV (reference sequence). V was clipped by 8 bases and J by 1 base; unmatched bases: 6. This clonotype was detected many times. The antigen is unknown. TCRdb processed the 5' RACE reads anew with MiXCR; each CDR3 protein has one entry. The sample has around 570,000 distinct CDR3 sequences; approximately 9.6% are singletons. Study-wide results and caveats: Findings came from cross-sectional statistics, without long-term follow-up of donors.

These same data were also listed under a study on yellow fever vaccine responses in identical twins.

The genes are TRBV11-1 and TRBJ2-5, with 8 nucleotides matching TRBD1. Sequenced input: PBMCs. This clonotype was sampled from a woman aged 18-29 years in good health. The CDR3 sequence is CASGDRGTQETQYF. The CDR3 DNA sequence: TGTGCCAGCGGTGACAGGGGCACCCAAGAGACCCAGTACTTC. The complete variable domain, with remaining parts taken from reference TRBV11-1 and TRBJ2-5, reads EAEVAQSPRYKITEKSQAVAFWCDPISGHATLYWYRQILGQGPELLVQFQDESVVDDSQLPKDRFSAERLKGVDSTLKIQPAELGDSAMYLCASGDRGTQETQYFGPGTRLLVL.